The T cell receptor beta chain under discussion was sequenced for a study of cytomegalovirus exposure and HLA in healthy donors. Study findings and constraints: The classifier reportedly diagnosed cytomegalovirus status with high sensitivity and specificity. The authors listed roughly 150 TCR beta chains as cytomegalovirus-associated.

Assay used: immunoSEQ multiplex PCR; TCRdb lists only in-frame clones, some missing. The table records about 120,000 clones, roughly 95% of them present only once. To note about this clone: Its antigen remains unknown.

The germline gives CDR1 SQVTM, CDR2 ANQGSEA. CDR3 length: 12 amino acids. V was pared by 0 bases and J by 3 bases, with 5 bases between. The receptor's source is a man between 18 and 35 years old in good health and CMV-seronegative. Material for sequencing was PBMCs. The chain is built from TRBV29-1 and TRBJ1-2; no clear D. In nucleotides, the CDR3 is TGCAGCGTTGAAGATCCCGACTATGGCTACACCTTC. It encodes CSVEDPDYGYTF.